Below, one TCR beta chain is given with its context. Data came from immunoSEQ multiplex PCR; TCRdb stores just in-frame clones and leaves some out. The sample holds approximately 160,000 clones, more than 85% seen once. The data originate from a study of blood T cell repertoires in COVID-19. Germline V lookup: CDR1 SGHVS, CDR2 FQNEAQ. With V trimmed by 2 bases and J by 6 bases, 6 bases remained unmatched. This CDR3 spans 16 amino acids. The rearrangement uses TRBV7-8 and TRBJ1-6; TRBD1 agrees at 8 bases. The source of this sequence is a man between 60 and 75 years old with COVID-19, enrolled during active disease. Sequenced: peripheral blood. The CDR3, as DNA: TGTGCCAGCAGCTTAAGCCGGACAGGGATTAATTCACCCCTCCACTTT. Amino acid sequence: CASSLSRTGINSPLHF.